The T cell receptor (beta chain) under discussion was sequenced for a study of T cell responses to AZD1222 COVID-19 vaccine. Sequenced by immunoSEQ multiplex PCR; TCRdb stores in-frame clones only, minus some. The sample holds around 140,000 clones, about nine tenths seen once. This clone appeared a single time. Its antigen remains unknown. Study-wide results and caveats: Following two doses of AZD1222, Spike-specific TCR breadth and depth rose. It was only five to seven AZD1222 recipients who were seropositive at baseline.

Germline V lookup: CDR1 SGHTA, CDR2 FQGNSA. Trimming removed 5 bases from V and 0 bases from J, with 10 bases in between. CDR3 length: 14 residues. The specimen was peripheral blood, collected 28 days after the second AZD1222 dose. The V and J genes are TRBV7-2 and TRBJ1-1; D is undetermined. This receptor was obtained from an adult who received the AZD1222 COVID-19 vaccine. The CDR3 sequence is CASSKSQLNTEAFF. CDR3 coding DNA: TGTGCCAGCAGCAAATCTCAGTTGAACACTGAAGCTTTCTTT.